The clone carrying this T cell receptor beta chain was observed once. How the authors handled the data: Estimates of nucleated cell counts were drawn from the amplification of reference gene primers. Measured with immunoSEQ multiplex PCR; TCRdb has only the in-frame clones, and not every one. That table supplies the V and J calls and clone size; D and trimming were determined from the DNA. The data show approximately 60,000 clones, with roughly 82% seen just once and around 22% held by the top ten. V was pared by 6 bases and J by 5 bases, with 7 bases of the junction left unmatched. Per the germline V gene, CDR1 is SNHLY and CDR2 is FYNNEI. The CDR3 has 14 residues. This sample was taken from a study of blood T cell repertoires in COVID-19. Study as a whole: Researchers got acute and convalescent COVID-19 samples from the United States, Italy and Spain. The cDNA or gDNA used as material had been derived from T cells, B-cell-depleted T cells, or PBMCs.

Material: peripheral blood. This clonotype was sampled from a woman in her sixties with acute or convalescent COVID-19. The V gene is TRBV2, the J gene TRBJ2-5; 9 nucleotides agree with TRBD2. The CDR3 DNA follows: TGTGCCAGCAGGACGAGCGGGGGGTTGGAGACCCAGTACTTC. It codes for CASRTSGGLETQYF.